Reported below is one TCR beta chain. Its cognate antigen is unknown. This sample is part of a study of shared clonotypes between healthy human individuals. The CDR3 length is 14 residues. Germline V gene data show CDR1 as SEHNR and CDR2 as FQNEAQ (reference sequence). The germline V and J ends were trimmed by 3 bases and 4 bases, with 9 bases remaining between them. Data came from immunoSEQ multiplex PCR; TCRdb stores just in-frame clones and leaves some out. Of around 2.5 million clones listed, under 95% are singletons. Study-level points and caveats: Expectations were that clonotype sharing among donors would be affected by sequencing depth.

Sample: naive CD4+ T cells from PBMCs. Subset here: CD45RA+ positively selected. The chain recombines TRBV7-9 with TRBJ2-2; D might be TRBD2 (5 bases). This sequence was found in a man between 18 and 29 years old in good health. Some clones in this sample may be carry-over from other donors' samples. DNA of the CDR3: TGTGCCAGCAGCTTCGGGGTAACCACCGGGGAGCTGTTTTTT. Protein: CASSFGVTTGELFF.